The sequence of this TCR beta chain was determined in a study of blood T cell repertoires in COVID-19. Profiling relied on immunoSEQ multiplex PCR, and the TCRdb table lists in-frame clones only, not all of them. The sample lists some 110,000 clones; approximately 85% were seen once. Germline V gene data show CDR1 as KGHSH and CDR2 as LQKENI. This CDR3 spans 14 amino acids. The ends were cut back, 3 bases at V and 4 bases at J, with 12 bases in the middle. The rearrangement links TRBV18 to TRBJ1-1; a weak D match, TRBD1 (5 bases). This receptor was identified in an elderly woman with COVID-19, enrolled during active disease. The material sequenced was peripheral blood. Here the CDR3 DNA reads TGTGCCAGCTCACCCCCGGGGGTGACCACTGAAGCTTTCTTT. It yields the protein CASSPPGVTTEAFF. The complete variable domain, with remaining parts taken from reference TRBV18 and TRBJ1-1, reads NAGVMQNPRHLVRRRGQEARLRCSPMKGHSHVYWYRQLPEEGLKFMVYLQKENIIDESGMPKERFSAEFPKEGPSILRIQQVVRGDSAAYFCASSPPGVTTEAFFGQGTRLTVV.